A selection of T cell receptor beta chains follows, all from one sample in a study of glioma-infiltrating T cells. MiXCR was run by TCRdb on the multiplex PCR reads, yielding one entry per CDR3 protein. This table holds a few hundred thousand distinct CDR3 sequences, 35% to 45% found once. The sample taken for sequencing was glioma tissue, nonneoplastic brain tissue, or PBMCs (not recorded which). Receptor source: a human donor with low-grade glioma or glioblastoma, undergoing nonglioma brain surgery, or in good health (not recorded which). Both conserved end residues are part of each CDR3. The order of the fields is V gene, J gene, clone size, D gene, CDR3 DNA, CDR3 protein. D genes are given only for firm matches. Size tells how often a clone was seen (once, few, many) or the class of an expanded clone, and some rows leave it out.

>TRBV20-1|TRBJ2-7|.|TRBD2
TGCAGTGCTTCACTAGCGGGGGGAGCCTACAATGAGCAGTACTTC
CSASLAGGAYNEQYF
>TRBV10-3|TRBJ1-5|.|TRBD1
TGTGCCATCAGTCGGACAGGGGGCGGAAGCAATCAGCCCCAGCATTTT
CAISRTGGGSNQPQHF
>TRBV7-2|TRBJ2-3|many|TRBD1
TGTGCCAGCAGCTTAAGGGGCGTAGGAACAGGGGAGTATTTT
CASSLRGVGTGEYF
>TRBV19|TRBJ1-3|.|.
TGTGCTACGGCCCGAGCCGGCTCTGGAAACACCATATATTTT
CATARAGSGNTIYF
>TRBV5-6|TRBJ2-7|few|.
TGTGCCAGCAGCTTGTTCAGGGCGGAGCAGTACTTC
CASSLFRAEQYF
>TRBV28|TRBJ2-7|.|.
TGTGCCAGCAGCCTATCAGGGGGCGCGGGGGTCTGGGAGCAGTACTTC
CASSLSGGAGVWEQYF
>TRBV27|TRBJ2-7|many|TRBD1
TGTGCCAGCAGTTTAGTAGGGACAGGGACCTACGAGCAGTACTTC
CASSLVGTGTYEQYF
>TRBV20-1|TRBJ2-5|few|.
TGCAGTGCTAGAGAGTGGGACTCACAAGAGACCCAGTACTTC
CSAREWDSQETQYF
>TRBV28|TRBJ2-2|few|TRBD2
TGTGCCAGCGAGGCTAGCGGAACGGCGGACACCGGGGAGCTGTTTTTT
CASEASGTADTGELFF
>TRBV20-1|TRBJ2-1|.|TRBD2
TGCAGTGCTAGCCCTTACGCGGGAGCCTACAATGAGCAGTTCTTC
CSASPYAGAYNEQFF
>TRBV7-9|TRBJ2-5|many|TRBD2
TGTGCCAGCAGTAATAACCGGGGACTAGGTGTGACCCAGTACTTC
CASSNNRGLGVTQYF
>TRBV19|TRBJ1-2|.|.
TGTACCAGTAGTGACTACGGGTTTAACTATGGCTACACCTTC
CTSSDYGFNYGYTF
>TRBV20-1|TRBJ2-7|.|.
TGCAGTGCGCAGAGGCTCGGTCCCTTCTACGGGCAGTACTTC
CSAQRLGPFYGQYF
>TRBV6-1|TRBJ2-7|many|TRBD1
TGTGCCAGCAGTTCAAGGTTGGGACAGTACTACGAGCAGTACTTC
CASSSRLGQYYEQYF
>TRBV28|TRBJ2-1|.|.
TGTGCCAGCAGTTGGACAATGGGCCGGAATGAGCAGTTCTTC
CASSWTMGRNEQFF
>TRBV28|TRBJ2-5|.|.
TGTGCCAGCAGTTTATTCGGGGGCCTTGATTCCACAGAGACCCAGTACTTC
CASSLFGGLDSTETQYF
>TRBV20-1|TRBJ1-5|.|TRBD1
TGCAGTGCTACCCCGTTCGGTTGGACAGGGCGCAATCAGCCCCGGCATTTT
CSATPFGWTGRNQPRHF
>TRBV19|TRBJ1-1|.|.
TGTGCCAGTTCTCCCAGCGGGCAAAACACTGAAGCTTTCTTT
CASSPSGQNTEAFF
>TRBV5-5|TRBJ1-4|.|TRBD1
TGTGCCAGCAGCCCCGGACAGGGCGTAGGGGCAACTAATGAAAAACTGTTTTTT
CASSPGQGVGATNEKLFF
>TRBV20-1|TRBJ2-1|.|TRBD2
TGCAGTGCTAGAGTGTCACTAGCGGGAGCCTGGAGCTCCTACAGTGAGCAGTTCTTC
CSARVSLAGAWSSYSEQFF
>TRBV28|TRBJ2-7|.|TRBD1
TGTGCCAGCAGTTCCCTTCGGGACAGGGGCCCTTTCTACGAGCAGTACTTC
CASSSLRDRGPFYEQYF
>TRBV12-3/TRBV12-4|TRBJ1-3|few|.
TGTGCCAGCAGTTTTGAGCCGGGACACTCTATCTCTGGAAACACCATATATTTT
CASSFEPGHSISGNTIYF
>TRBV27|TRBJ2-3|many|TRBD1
TGTGCCAGCAGTTCCCCGGACAGGGAAAGCACAGATACGCAGTATTTT
CASSSPDRESTDTQYF
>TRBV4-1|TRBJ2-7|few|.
TGCGCCAGCAGCCAAGCCCACGCGGGAATCTACGAGCAGTACTTC
CASSQAHAGIYEQYF